The 27 T cell receptor beta chains in this list originate from one sample, sequenced in a study of blood T cell repertoires in COVID-19. TCRdb's table, derived via immunoSEQ multiplex PCR, lists solely in-frame clones and lacks some. The sample contains 250,000 to 300,000 clones, roughly 85% of which appear only once. Sequencing was done on a sample of peripheral blood. These receptors were collected from a man between 45 and 60 years old with active or convalescent COVID-19.

In this sample, this clone turned up a few times. V usage is TRBV7-8 and J usage is TRBJ1-5; D remains unclear. CDR1 is SGHVS and CDR2 is FQNEAQ in the germline V gene. CDR3 length equals 12 residues. Deletions cut 1 base from V and 12 bases from J, with 10 bases between. The DNA of the CDR3 is TGTGCCAGCAGCTTAGGCTCAGTTGACCAGCATTTT. As protein: CASSLGSVDQHF.

This clone was picked up one time. The rearrangement joins TRBV10-3 to TRBJ2-1; 9 bases are a match to TRBD2. Germline V gene lookup returns CDR1 ENHRY and CDR2 SYGVKD. J lost 3 bases, V lost 2 bases, and 5 bases had no gene match. This CDR3 contains 16 residues. Written as DNA, the CDR3 is TGTGCCATCAGTGAGCCGCGGGAGGGCCACTACAATGAGCAGTTCTTC. Amino acid sequence: CAISEPREGHYNEQFF.

The chain couples TRBV9 to TRBJ2-3, with 11 bases identical to TRBD2. The CDR3 sequence is 16 residues long. Germline V gene lookup returns CDR1 SGDLS and CDR2 YYNGEE. The V and J ends lost 0 bases and 8 bases, in that order; junction bases with no gene match: 8. The CDR3 bases are TGTGCCAGCAGCGTAGGGGTAGCGGGAGGGCCGGGTACGCAGTATTTT. Translating gives CASSVGVAGGPGTQYF.

The chain joins TRBV30 to TRBJ2-7; D possibly corresponds to TRBD2 (5 bases). Per germline, CDR1 GTSNPN and CDR2 SVGIG (reference sequence). The V end lost 0 bases, the J end lost 6 bases, and 15 bases lay between the germline ends. The CDR3 spans 14 residues. The CDR3 coding sequence is TGTGCCTGGAGTGTAGGGCTAGCAGTGGGCGAGCAGTACTTC. Translation gives CAWSVGLAVGEQYF. Full variable domain (outside the CDR3, taken from reference TRBV30 and TRBJ2-7): SQTIHQWPATLVQPVGSPLSLECTVEGTSNPNLYWYRQAAGRGLQLLFYSVGIGQISSEVPQNLSASRPQDRQFILSSKKLLLSDSGFYLCAWSVGLAVGEQYFGPGTRLTVT.

The rearrangement links TRBV7-2 to TRBJ2-3; no clear D gene. This CDR3 is built from 13 residues. V dropped 6 bases and J dropped 4 bases, with 11 bases sitting between them. Germline lookup yields CDR1 SGHTA and CDR2 FQGNSA. The CDR3 loop reads CASRAPVSDTQYF. As DNA, the CDR3 is TGTGCCAGCAGAGCCCCGGTTTCAGATACGCAGTATTTT.

As regards this clone: Other nucleotide sequences in the sample specify the same CDR3. V is TRBV11-2 and J is TRBJ2-7; 15 bases are shared with TRBD2. CDR3 length: 17 amino acids. Losses at the gene ends were 5 bases for V and 2 bases for J; bases not matched to a gene: 7. Germline loops: CDR1 SGHAT, CDR2 FQNNGV. CDR3 nucleotides: TGTGCCAGCAGCGCAGGGACTAGCGGGAGGTTGGCCTACGAGCAGTACTTC. As protein: CASSAGTSGRLAYEQYF.

The chain links TRBV7-9 to TRBJ2-1, with TRBD2 matching 12 bases. CDR3 length equals 16 residues. The germline V gene encodes CDR1 SEHNR and CDR2 FQNEAQ (reference sequence). V lost 0 bases, J lost 6 bases, and 3 bases stayed unmatched. The CDR3 region has the DNA TGTGCCAGCAGCTTAGCGTTGACTAGCGGGAGCAATGAGCAGTTCTTC. Its protein is CASSLALTSGSNEQFF.

The rearrangement uses TRBV19 and TRBJ2-7, with TRBD1 identical over 7 bases. CDR1 LNHDA and CDR2 SQIVND come from the germline V gene (reference sequence). The V segment lost 4 bases and the J segment 2 bases; nucleotides outside the gene matches: 2. The CDR3 contains 13 residues. Here the CDR3 reads CASSTQGAYEQYF. In DNA form, the CDR3 reads TGTGCCAGTAGTACTCAGGGGGCCTACGAGCAGTACTTC. The whole variable domain, filled in from reference TRBV19 and TRBJ2-7, reads DGGITQSPKYLFRKEGQNVTLSCEQNLNHDAMYWYRQDPGQGLRLIYYSQIVNDFQKGDIAEGYSVSREKKESFPLTVTSAQKNPTAFYLCASSTQGAYEQYFGPGTRLTVT.

The chain couples TRBV7-9 to TRBJ1-1; D is undetermined. The CDR3 runs 14 residues. CDR1 and CDR2 (germline): SEHNR, FQNEAQ (reference sequence). The V gene lost 5 bases and the J gene lost 4 bases, with 14 bases spanning the gap. DNA for the CDR3: TGTGCCAGCAGCAAAACGGAGAGGAGCACTGAAGCTTTCTTT. It translates to CASSKTERSTEAFF.

CDR3 loop: CASSPPWREAYEQYF. CDR3 in DNA: TGTGCCAGCTCACCACCTTGGAGAGAAGCCTACGAGCAGTACTTC. The chain recombines TRBV18 with TRBJ2-7, with D hard to call. V shed 0 bases and J shed 2 bases, with 11 bases lying between them. This CDR3 contains 15 residues. CDR1 and CDR2 from the germline V gene are KGHSH and LQKENI. The whole variable domain, filled in from reference TRBV18 and TRBJ2-7, reads NAGVMQNPRHLVRRRGQEARLRCSPMKGHSHVYWYRQLPEEGLKFMVYLQKENIIDESGMPKERFSAEFPKEGPSILRIQQVVRGDSAAYFCASSPPWREAYEQYFGPGTRLTVT.

The genes are TRBV5-1 and TRBJ2-3; 7 nucleotides agree with TRBD2. Looked up from germline, CDR1 is SGHRS and CDR2 is YFSETQ. The CDR3 length is 15 residues. V was clipped by 1 base and J by 1 base; unmatched bases: 3. The CDR3 DNA sequence: TGCGCCAGCAGCTTGAGTCTAGCGGGCACAGATACGCAGTATTTT. Encoded protein: CASSLSLAGTDTQYF. Complete variable domain (other parts from reference TRBV5-1 and TRBJ2-3): KAGVTQTPRYLIKTRGQQVTLSCSPISGHRSVSWYQQTPGQGLQFLFEYFSETQRNKGNFPGRFSGRQFSNSRSEMNVSTLELGDSALYLCASSLSLAGTDTQYFGPGTRLTVL.

The genes are TRBV30 and TRBJ2-7; no clear D. Per the germline V gene, CDR1 is GTSNPN and CDR2 is SVGIG (reference sequence). CDR3 length equals 13 residues. V lost 1 base and J lost 2, with 9 bases in between. CDR3 in DNA: TGTGCCTGGAGTGAAGTAGATACCTACGAGCAGTACTTC. This codes for CAWSEVDTYEQYF. Looking up the rest from reference TRBV30 and TRBJ2-7 gives the full variable domain: SQTIHQWPATLVQPVGSPLSLECTVEGTSNPNLYWYRQAAGRGLQLLFYSVGIGQISSEVPQNLSASRPQDRQFILSSKKLLLSDSGFYLCAWSEVDTYEQYFGPGTRLTVT.

V usage is TRBV30 and J usage is TRBJ2-3; D is possibly TRBD1 (5 bases). V lost 2 bases and J 2 bases, leaving 14 bases between the germline ends. CDR3 length equals 15 residues. Germline CDR1 GTSNPN, CDR2 SVGIG (reference sequence). CDR3 sequence (DNA): TGTGCCTGGAGTAGGTCCCTGGGGCCCACAGATACGCAGTATTTT. This translates into CAWSRSLGPTDTQYF.

The CDR3 nucleotides are TGTGCCAGCAGCTCCGGTGTCTATCGGGATAATTCACCCCTCCACTTT. Translation: CASSSGVYRDNSPLHF. The chain recombines TRBV5-6 with TRBJ1-6; D call uncertain. The V gene's germline CDR1 is SGHDT and CDR2 YYEEEE. The CDR3 contains 16 residues. V lost 3 bases and J lost 5, with 15 bases in between.

The table lists this clone with a few counts. This chain links TRBV2 with TRBJ2-7; 9 nucleotides match TRBD2. The CDR3 has 15 amino acids. J was trimmed by 7 bases and V by 3 bases; bases with no gene match: 10. CDR1 SNHLY and CDR2 FYNNEI come from the germline V gene. The CDR3 DNA sequence: TGTGCCAGCAGTGACCCCCTAGCGGGAAGGTGGGAGCAGTACTTC. Its protein is CASSDPLAGRWEQYF. Filled out from reference TRBV2 and TRBJ2-7, the complete variable domain reads EPEVTQTPSHQVTQMGQEVILRCVPISNHLYFYWYRQILGQKVEFLVSFYNNEISEKSEIFDDQFSVERPDGSNFTLKIRSTKLEDSAMYFCASSDPLAGRWEQYFGPGTRLTVT.

The chain has TRBV18 and TRBJ2-7; TRBD1 matches 10 bases. This CDR3 is built from 17 residues. The trim removed 1 base at V and 0 bases at J, leaving 6 bases unmatched. Germline CDR1 is KGHSH and CDR2 is LQKENI. The CDR3 region is CASSPLSGTGVSYEQYF. The DNA of the CDR3 is TGTGCCAGCTCACCACTATCCGGGACAGGGGTCTCCTACGAGCAGTACTTC. Full variable domain (rest looked up from reference TRBV18 and TRBJ2-7): NAGVMQNPRHLVRRRGQEARLRCSPMKGHSHVYWYRQLPEEGLKFMVYLQKENIIDESGMPKERFSAEFPKEGPSILRIQQVVRGDSAAYFCASSPLSGTGVSYEQYFGPGTRLTVT.

The chain couples TRBV5-8 to TRBJ2-7, with 8 bases identical to TRBD1. The CDR3 contains 17 residues. The trim removed 2 bases at V and 3 bases at J, leaving 13 bases unmatched. The V gene's germline CDR1 is SGHTS and CDR2 YDEGEE. For the CDR3, the DNA is TGTGCCAGCAGCTTCCACCGCGGGACAGGAGATTTCTACGAGCAGTACTTC. Amino acid sequence: CASSFHRGTGDFYEQYF.

J is TRBJ1-4 and V is TRBV5-6; tentative D call: TRBD1 (6 bases). The CDR3 extends over 14 amino acids. Germline CDR1 SGHDT, CDR2 YYEEEE. Between the trimmed V and J ends, which lost 1 base and 6 bases, there was a span of 10 bases. The CDR3 DNA is TGTGCCAGCAGCTTGCTGGCAGGGGATGAAAAACTGTTTTTT. Protein: CASSLLAGDEKLFF.

The chain employs TRBV11-2 and TRBJ2-7; no clear D gene. The CDR3 loop spans 12 amino acids. Deletions cut 2 bases from V and 7 bases from J, with 9 bases between. From germline, CDR1 is SGHAT and CDR2 FQNNGV. The CDR3 spells CASSLSLREQYF. CDR3 sequence (DNA): TGTGCCAGCAGCTTATCCCTGCGGGAGCAGTACTTC.

DNA for the CDR3: TGTGCCAGCAGCCAAGAATTAAGCGGGGAAAATGAGCAGTTCTTC. Protein sequence: CASSQELSGENEQFF. V and J are TRBV3-1 (or the pseudogene TRBV3-2) and TRBJ2-1, with 7 bases that match TRBD2. V was pared by 0 bases and J by 7 bases, with 6 bases of the junction left unmatched. The CDR3 runs 15 residues. Germline CDR1 reads LGHDT; CDR2 reads YNNKEL (reference sequence).

The chain couples TRBV28 to TRBJ2-7; weak D call: TRBD2 (5 bases). The CDR3 is 15 amino acids. Trimming shortened V by 4 bases and J by 4 bases, and 17 bases separated the two germline ends. Germline assignment: CDR1 MDHEN and CDR2 SYDVKM. CDR3 sequence: CASSSPRGTWYEQYF. The CDR3 nucleotides read TGTGCCAGCAGTTCACCCCGGGGTACCTGGTACGAGCAGTACTTC.

This chain uses TRBV5-1 with TRBJ2-3; D perhaps matches TRBD2 (6 bases). Germline CDR1 reads SGHRS; CDR2 reads YFSETQ. This CDR3 region has 15 residues. V lost 4 bases and J 6 bases, leaving 18 bases between the germline ends. The CDR3 DNA sequence: TGCGCCAGCAGCCCCGGGACTCCGAGTGGCGATACGCAGTATTTT. This translates into CASSPGTPSGDTQYF.

The chain uses TRBV5-1 and TRBJ1-5, with a tentative D call TRBD1 (6 bases). Germline-derived CDR1 and CDR2 are SGHRS and YFSETQ. The CDR3 is made up of 13 amino acids. Trimming pared 5 bases from V and 1 base from J, leaving 7 bases between. The CDR3 coding sequence is TGCGCCAGCAGTACAGGGAGCAATCAGCCCCAGCATTTT. It translates to CASSTGSNQPQHF.

The CDR3 DNA sequence: TGTGCCAGCAGTTACGGACAGTCCTACGAGCAGTACTTC. Protein sequence: CASSYGQSYEQYF. The chain joins TRBV6-2 or TRBV6-3 to TRBJ2-7; D may be TRBD1 (6 bases). The length of the CDR3 is 13 residues. Germline V gene data show CDR1 as MNHEY and CDR2 as SVGEGT. Trimming removed 2 bases at V and 1 base at J, with 6 bases between.

The V call is TRBV11-2, the J call TRBJ2-7, with D possibly matching TRBD2 (6 bases). The CDR3 runs 13 residues. Trimming removed 3 bases at V and 4 bases at J, with 10 bases between. Germline lookup yields CDR1 SGHAT and CDR2 FQNNGV. The CDR3 DNA reads TGTGCCAGCAGCTTCAGGGCGGGGTACGAGCAGTACTTC. Its protein product is CASSFRAGYEQYF. Using reference TRBV11-2 and TRBJ2-7 for the parts outside the CDR3, the full variable domain is EAGVAQSPRYKIIEKRQSVAFWCNPISGHATLYWYQQILGQGPKLLIQFQNNGVVDDSQLPKDRFSAERLKGVDSTLKIQPAKLEDSAVYLCASSFRAGYEQYFGPGTRLTVT.

With respect to this clone: One junction end disagrees with the germline gene, perhaps due to a read error. The genes are TRBV7-6 and TRBJ2-1; maybe TRBD2 (5 bases). The CDR3 loop spans 13 amino acids. Looked up from germline, CDR1 is SGHVS and CDR2 is FNYEAQ. CDR3 sequence reads: CTSSFGLNNEQFF. CDR3 in DNA: TGTACCAGCAGCTTTGGACTTAACAATGAGCAGTTCTTC.

This clone was counted only a few times. The chain employs TRBV2 and TRBJ2-7, with a weak D call TRBD1 (6 bases). CDR3 length equals 16 residues. Germline V gene sequence: CDR1 SNHLY, CDR2 FYNNEI. Trimming stripped 4 bases from V and 0 bases from J, with 16 bases between. The CDR3 loop is CASSAMTGPSSYEQYF. The CDR3 DNA reads TGTGCCAGCAGTGCGATGACAGGTCCTAGCTCCTACGAGCAGTACTTC.